What follows is one T cell receptor (beta chain) and its context. Its antigen is as yet unknown. CDR1 and CDR2 from the germline V gene are SEHNR and FQNEAQ (reference sequence). The V gene end was trimmed by 6 bases and the J gene end by 4 bases; junction bases not matched to a gene: 10. This CDR3 has 15 amino acids. The PCR had 60 Vbeta and 13 Jbeta primers. TCRdb's table, derived via immunoSEQ multiplex PCR, lists solely in-frame clones and lacks some. This sample has about 200,000 clones, with 80% to 90% found just once. The data were obtained in a study of cytomegalovirus exposure and HLA in healthy donors. Study results and caveats: Indistinguishability led to the exclusion of some V segments, TRBV6-2 and TRBV6-3 included. As a later analysis revealed, most CMV-associated TCR beta chains appeared HLA-restricted. Per published reports, the classifier diagnosed cytomegalovirus status with high specificity and sensitivity. Researchers reported in a later analysis that common viral pathogens appeared linked to several top clusters.

This clonotype originated in a woman in her 30s in good health and CMV-seronegative. Material: PBMCs. V usage is TRBV7-9 and J usage is TRBJ1-1; TRBD1 matches 8 bases. CDR3 amino acids: CASRPLGQGRTEAFF. The CDR3, as DNA: TGTGCCAGCAGACCCCTTGGACAGGGCCGCACTGAAGCTTTCTTT.